The source of this T cell receptor (beta chain) is a study of T cells after yellow fever vaccination. Looking at the study overall: SMART-Seq v4 Ultra Low Input handled preparation of low-cell-number fractions.

This clonotype occurred many times. The antigen is unknown. The CDR3 has 14 amino acids. Germline-derived CDR1 and CDR2 are LGHNA and YNFKEQ. Trimming stripped 0 bases from V and 5 bases from J, with 10 bases between. Template-switching 5'RACE yielded the TCR cDNA; a universal primer site and UMIs were added in the process. TCRdb passed the 5' RACE reads through MiXCR, listing each CDR3 protein once. Of some 300,000 distinct CDR3 sequences in the sample, around 4% were seen once. Study-wide results and caveats: Reappearing after the booster were most of the clones from primary vaccination (96% CD4, approximately 88% CD8). A faster peak, day 5 versus 15, was reached by the weaker secondary response.

The sequencing used PBMCs, collected on the day of the yellow fever booster vaccination. This chain uses TRBV4-2 with TRBJ1-2; no clear D gene. The sequence came from a man aged 18 to 29 who received the YFV17D yellow fever vaccine. The CDR3 protein is CASSQEQSDYGYTF. CDR3 bases: TGTGCCAGCAGCCAAGAACAGAGTGATTATGGCTACACCTTC.